This T cell receptor (beta chain) was identified during a study of response to subunit inactivated influenza vaccine. Study-level results: Each seasonal flu vaccination may recruit only limited new T cells, authors suggested.

Germline V CDR1 and CDR2: LGHNA, YSLEER. V shed 3 bases and J shed 5 bases, with 16 bases lying between them. There are 15 residues in the CDR3. TCRdb recomputed calls from the RT-PCR reads with MiXCR, one row per CDR3 protein. The sample lists roughly 570,000 distinct CDR3 sequences, 14% seen once, with 11% in the top ten. The table lists this clonotype with a few counts. Its antigen is as yet unknown. The sample in question was PBMCs from blood, obtained less than 13 days after vaccination. This chain connects TRBV4-3 to TRBJ1-1; no definite D call. This sequence originates from a man in his fifties who received an inactivated influenza vaccine. CDR3 DNA sequence: TGCGCCAGCAGCCAGCTCAACTCCGGTTGGACTGAAGCTTTCTTT. This codes for CASSQLNSGWTEAFF.